These T cell receptor beta chains were read from a single sample in a study of OX40 agonist ivuxolimab in advanced cancers. Sequencing was performed with immunoSEQ multiplex PCR; in TCRdb, only in-frame clones are kept and a portion is missing. The data contain 58,000 or so clones, about 83% of them singletons. The specimen comprised CD4+ or CD8+ T cells sorted from blood, sampled in a trial of the OX40 agonist ivuxolimab. The receptor set was obtained from an adult with an advanced solid tumor such as melanoma, head and neck, liver or kidney cancer. CDR3s include the opening cysteine and the closing phenylalanine or tryptophan.

V: TRBV20-1; J: TRBJ2-6; length: 11; CDR3: CSSSGANVLTF
V: TRBV15; J: TRBJ2-7; length: 14; CDR3: CATSRDDVTYEQYF
V: TRBV14; J: TRBJ2-1; length: 15; CDR3: CASSPRDRGLNEQFF
V: TRBV13; J: TRBJ2-3; length: 15; CDR3: CASSTRGGHTDTQYF
V: TRBV1; J: TRBJ1-4; length: 16; CDR3: CTSSRRADRNNEKLFF
V: TRBV7-9; J: TRBJ2-7; length: 15; CDR3: CASSFRTGEAYEQYF
V: TRBV27; J: TRBJ2-2; length: 17; CDR3: CASSFWGEGRGTGELFF
V: TRBV28; J: TRBJ1-4; length: 12; CDR3: CASSAVGEKLFF
V: TRBV5-8; J: TRBJ1-2; length: 15; CDR3: CASSTRDRGNYGYTF
V: TRBV27; J: TRBJ1-5; length: 15; CDR3: CASSLLPLLNQPQHF
V: TRBV9; J: TRBJ2-1; length: 13; CDR3: CASSVSGYNEQFF
V: TRBV6-1; J: TRBJ2-5; length: 15; CDR3: CASSTTLAGVETQYF
V: TRBV5-6; J: TRBJ1-1; length: 17; CDR3: CASSLVSGVHMNTEAFF
V: TRBV28; J: TRBJ1-4; length: 12; CDR3: CASSFRGEKLFF
V: TRBV7-2; J: TRBJ2-5; length: 19; CDR3: CASSPLQRGLAEFQETQYF
V: TRBV28; J: TRBJ2-5; length: 15; CDR3: CASSTRTGIGETQYF
V: TRBV2; J: TRBJ2-7; length: 12; CDR3: CASSRSGVEQYF
V: TRBV28; J: TRBJ2-7; length: 16; CDR3: CASSPLKGAVRYEQYF
V: TRBV19; J: TRBJ1-2; length: 14; CDR3: CASSPSDRAYGYTF
V: TRBV10-3; J: TRBJ1-3; length: 16; CDR3: CAISEAHRDSGNTIYF
V: TRBV29-1; J: TRBJ1-1; length: 13; CDR3: CSTSPQGSTEAFF
V: TRBV15; J: TRBJ2-7; length: 14; CDR3: CATSRGQPSYEQYF
V: TRBV28; J: TRBJ2-7; length: 13; CDR3: CASRVDRGYEQYF
V: TRBV6-6; J: TRBJ1-1; length: 15; CDR3: CASSYSGGENTEAFF
V: TRBV10-3; J: TRBJ2-3; length: 14; CDR3: CATKRAGEEDTQYF
V: TRBV11-2; J: TRBJ2-3; length: 14; CDR3: CASSPVLNEDTQYF
V: TRBV25-1; J: -; length: 13; CDR3: CASRGQGADEQYF
V: TRBV7-9; J: TRBJ2-3; length: 13; CDR3: CASSPQSTDTQYF
V: TRBV5-1; J: TRBJ2-2; length: 16; CDR3: CASSLTTLVDTGELFF
V: TRBV9; J: TRBJ1-1; length: 13; CDR3: CASSPGGNTEAFF
V: TRBV6-1; J: TRBJ2-2; length: 15; CDR3: CASSDTRAFTGELFF
V: TRBV2; J: TRBJ2-5; length: 12; CDR3: CAIRQRQETQYF
V: TRBV4-1; J: TRBJ2-1; length: 15; CDR3: CASSPGLAGLNEQFF
V: TRBV28; J: TRBJ2-5; length: 14; CDR3: CASSSPGVAKTQYF
V: TRBV2; J: TRBJ1-2; length: 14; CDR3: CASRPADLDRGYTF
V: TRBV5-5; J: TRBJ1-5; length: 16; CDR3: CASSLGSGGGNQPQHF
V: TRBV6-4; J: TRBJ2-2; length: 14; CDR3: CASSVNPVSGELFF
V: TRBV19; J: TRBJ2-5; length: 14; CDR3: CASSLGGPRETQYF
V: TRBV2; J: TRBJ2-7; length: 13; CDR3: CASSEFVMSRQYF
V: TRBV28; J: TRBJ1-1; length: 13; CDR3: CASSPPLKRQAFF
V: TRBV11-2; J: TRBJ2-5; length: 17; CDR3: CASSLDILLRGQETQYF
V: TRBV7-6; J: TRBJ2-5; length: 17; CDR3: CASSYSVEDRGLKTQYF
V: TRBV11-2; J: TRBJ2-5; length: 16; CDR3: CASSLNRVDNRETQYF
V: TRBV11-2; J: TRBJ2-3; length: 17; CDR3: CASSLGLAGISTDTQYF
V: TRBV11-1; J: TRBJ2-7; length: 15; CDR3: CASSRTGTGHYEQYF
V: TRBV18; J: TRBJ2-4; length: 15; CDR3: CASSPRTGTENIQYF
V: TRBV29-1; J: TRBJ2-7; length: 14; CDR3: CSVIQGAIGYEQYF
V: TRBV19; J: TRBJ1-5; length: 15; CDR3: CASRPDRAWNQPQHF
V: TRBV10-3; J: TRBJ2-7; length: 16; CDR3: CAISPVGLSDVYEQYF
V: TRBV10-3; J: TRBJ1-5; length: 13; CDR3: CAISELNNQPQHF
V: TRBV5-4; J: TRBJ1-2; length: 14; CDR3: CASSSPGRYYGYTF
V: TRBV30; J: TRBJ1-6; length: 13; CDR3: CAWGQGDNSPLHF
V: TRBV2; J: TRBJ1-2; length: 18; CDR3: CASSRTRQGAAVGYGYTF
V: TRBV2; J: TRBJ1-6; length: 16; CDR3: CASIQGAFLRNSPLHF